Listed here are 10 T cell receptor beta chains from one sample, sequenced in a study of blood T cell repertoires in COVID-19. The repertoire was sequenced with immunoSEQ multiplex PCR; TCRdb's copy has only in-frame clones and lacks some. The table has roughly 280,000 clones, around nine tenths seen once. The sequenced sample was peripheral blood. These receptors were obtained from a woman aged 55-69 years with COVID-19, enrolled during active disease.

This clone appeared once. The chain employs TRBV19 and TRBJ1-6; 7 nucleotides align to TRBD1. The CDR3 totals 13 residues. Germline CDR1 and CDR2: LNHDA and SQIVND (reference sequence). The J segment lost 7 bases and the V segment lost 8 bases, leaving 5 bases of the junction unmatched. CDR3 nucleotide sequence: TGTGCCAGTGCGGCAGGGGGAAATTCACCCCTCCACTTT. Translating it yields CASAAGGNSPLHF.

The chain couples TRBV6-2 or TRBV6-3 to TRBJ2-7, with D maybe TRBD2 (6 bases). This CDR3 contains 15 residues. CDR1 and CDR2 from the germline V gene are MNHEY and SVGEGT. Trimming took off 5 bases at V and 3 bases at J, with 17 bases between the two ends. The CDR3 region is CASSPGTPGSYEQYF. DNA for the CDR3: TGTGCCAGCAGTCCCGGGACTCCAGGAAGCTACGAGCAGTACTTC.

The genes are TRBV6-2 or TRBV6-3 and TRBJ1-4, with a possible D match to TRBD1 (6 bases). This CDR3 region has 15 residues. With 1 base removed from V and 7 bases from J, the gap between germline ends came to 13 bases. CDR1 MNHEY and CDR2 SVGEGT come from the germline V gene. CDR3 in amino acids: CASSYLRGAGEKLFF. For the CDR3, the DNA is TGTGCCAGCAGTTACTTGCGGGGGGCAGGTGAAAAACTGTTTTTT.

This clone has only one observation. V and J are TRBV25-1 and TRBJ1-5, with D possibly TRBD1 on 5 matching bases. CDR1 and CDR2 (germline): MGHDK, SYGVNS. V lost 3 bases and J lost 6, with 9 bases in between. The CDR3 is 13 amino acids. The CDR3 nucleotides read TGTGCCAGCAGTGACAGGGTCGGTCAGCCCCAGCATTTT. Protein product: CASSDRVGQPQHF.

This clone was found once. This chain links TRBV7-3 with TRBJ2-2; 8 nucleotides align to TRBD2. CDR3 size: 15 residues. V lost 5 bases, J lost 2 bases, and 4 bases stayed unmatched. Germline-derived CDR1 and CDR2 are SGHTA and FQGTGA. CDR3 sequence (DNA): TGTGCCAGCAGCCGGACTAGCCTAAACACCGGGGAGCTGTTTTTT. It is translated as CASSRTSLNTGELFF. Full variable domain (rest looked up from reference TRBV7-3 and TRBJ2-2): GAGVSQTPSNKVTEKGKYVELRCDPISGHTALYWYRQSLGQGPEFLIYFQGTGAADDSGLPNDRFFAVRPEGSVSTLKIQRTERGDSAVYLCASSRTSLNTGELFFGEGSRLTVL.

The J gene is TRBJ2-3, the V gene TRBV9; 7 nucleotides align to TRBD2. V lost 4 bases to trimming and J lost 6 bases; unmatched junction nucleotides: 11. CDR3 size: 15 residues. Germline assignment: CDR1 SGDLS and CDR2 YYNGEE. The CDR3 nucleotides read TGTGCCAGCAGCCCCGACTGGGGGGGTCCCGATACGCAGTATTTT. This encodes CASSPDWGGPDTQYF.

CDR3 residues: CASSLVPGEYEQYF. The CDR3 DNA reads as TGTGCCAGCAGCTTAGTTCCGGGAGAATACGAGCAGTACTTC. This chain uses TRBV7-6 with TRBJ2-7; TRBD2 is a possible D gene (6 bases). The CDR3 has 14 amino acids. V lost 1 base to trimming and J lost 4 bases, with 11 bases between them. Germline CDR1 and CDR2: SGHVS and FNYEAQ.

The gene calls are TRBV5-1 and TRBJ1-1; tentatively, D is TRBD1 (6 bases). V was pared by 3 bases and J by 0 bases, with 12 bases between. The CDR3 has 15 amino acids. CDR1 is SGHRS, CDR2 YFSETQ, per germline. For the CDR3, the DNA is TGCGCCAGCAGCTGGGGGCAGGGTCTGAACACTGAAGCTTTCTTT. Encoded protein: CASSWGQGLNTEAFF.

This clone was recorded once. The chain combines TRBV30 with TRBJ1-1, with D perhaps matching TRBD1 (6 bases). Trimming took 1 base from V and 2 from J, leaving 11 bases between them. The CDR3 sequence is 14 residues long. Germline-derived CDR1 and CDR2 are GTSNPN and SVGIG (reference sequence). The CDR3 here is CAWSADRTNTEAFF. DNA of the CDR3: TGTGCCTGGAGTGCCGACAGGACTAACACTGAAGCTTTCTTT.

The chain carries TRBV10-3 and TRBJ2-1, with 9 bases that match TRBD2. With 0 bases clipped from V and 9 bases from J, the junction kept 6 bases outside the gene matches. The CDR3 runs to 15 residues. In germline, CDR1 is ENHRY, CDR2 SYGVKD. In nucleotides, the CDR3 is TGTGCCATCAGTGAGTCTGCGGGAGGGCCCAGTGAGCAGTTCTTC. Residues: CAISESAGGPSEQFF.